These T cell receptor beta chains were read from a single sample in a study of CD8+ T cells in alopecia areata. Measured with immunoSEQ multiplex PCR; TCRdb has only the in-frame clones, and not every one. The table lists about 150,000 clones, more than 45% of them singletons, with less than 20% in the top ten. Here the sequenced sample was CD8+ T cells sorted from blood, taken at week 0. The source is a human donor with alopecia areata. Both conserved end residues are part of each CDR3. Each record gives: D gene, J gene, V gene, clone size, CDR3 DNA, CDR3 protein. The D gene is left open where the match is weak. Expanded clones are given a class, and other clones once, few, many or no size at all.

>NA|TRBJ2-4|TRBV29-1|few
TGCAGCGTTGACGAGGGCATCAGAAACATTCAGTACTTC
CSVDEGIRNIQYF
>TRBD1|TRBJ1-5|TRBV29-1|NA
TGCAGCGTACCCGGACAGGGAAATCAGCCCCAGCATTTT
CSVPGQGNQPQHF
>TRBD2|TRBJ2-1|TRBV9|NA
TGTGCCAGCAGCGTTAGCGGGGGGGCCAGCGATGAGCAGTTCTTC
CASSVSGGASDEQFF
>NA|TRBJ1-2|TRBV6-5|NA
TGTGCCAGCAGTTACTCGGAGGGTCTGGCTGGCTACACCTTC
CASSYSEGLAGYTF
>NA|TRBJ2-2|TRBV7-9|NA
TGTGCCAGCAGCCGGACGGGCCTCACCGGGGAGCTGTTTTTT
CASSRTGLTGELFF
>NA|TRBJ1-5|TRBV5-6|few
TGTGCCAGCAGCTTCGCCGAAGGACAGCTAAATCAGCCCCAGCATTTT
CASSFAEGQLNQPQHF
>NA|TRBJ2-2|TRBV4-3|NA
TGCGCCAGCAGGTTGGGAAACACCGGGGAGCTGTTTTTT
CASRLGNTGELFF
>NA|TRBJ1-3|TRBV13|NA
TGTGCCAGCAGCTTAGGCACGGGCTCTGGAAACACCATATATTTT
CASSLGTGSGNTIYF
>NA|TRBJ2-3|TRBV20-1|NA
TGCAGTGCCCCACGTGGAGATACGCAGTATTTT
CSAPRGDTQYF
>TRBD1|TRBJ2-3|TRBV28|NA
TGTGCCAGCAGCCGGACAGGGGCAGACACAGATACGCAGTATTTT
CASSRTGADTDTQYF
>NA|TRBJ2-7|TRBV7-9|NA
TGTGCCAGCAGCTTACCATCTGGGAACGAGCAGTACTTC
CASSLPSGNEQYF
>NA|TRBJ2-7|TRBV6-6|few
TGTGCCAGCAGTAGGGGCTCCGACGAGCAGTACTTC
CASSRGSDEQYF
>NA|TRBJ2-3|TRBV15|NA
TGTGCCACCAGCTTGCGGTTCACAGATACGCAGTATTTT
CATSLRFTDTQYF
>NA|TRBJ2-5|TRBV19|NA
TGTGCCAGTAGTATCGGGGGCCCGGGGGAGACCCAGTACTTC
CASSIGGPGETQYF
>NA|TRBJ1-1|TRBV29-1|NA
TGCAGCGTCCAGTACACGAACACTGAAGCTTTCTTT
CSVQYTNTEAFF
>TRBD1|TRBJ2-7|TRBV5-1|NA
TGCGCCAGCAGCTTCAAACAGGGGGCGCCTCACGAGCAGTACTTC
CASSFKQGAPHEQYF
>NA|TRBJ2-7|TRBV29-1|once
TGCAGCGTTGGAGGTCGGAGTTACTACGAGCAGTACTTC
CSVGGRSYYEQYF
>NA|TRBJ1-1|TRBV29-1|NA
TGCAGCGTTGGAATGAACACTGAAGCTTTCTTT
CSVGMNTEAFF
>NA|TRBJ2-1|TRBV13|NA
TGTGCCAGCAGCTTAGGGGCGAAGGGATTTGTGGAGCAGTTCTTC
CASSLGAKGFVEQFF
>NA|TRBJ1-1|TRBV6-6|few
TGTGCCAGCAGTTACTCGAACGGGAACACTGAAGCTTTCTTT
CASSYSNGNTEAFF
>NA|TRBJ2-2|TRBV30|NA
TGTGCCTTTGGGGGGAGCTCCACCGGGGAGCTGTTTTTT
CAFGGSSTGELFF
>NA|TRBJ2-1|TRBV4-3|NA
TGCGCCAGCAGCTCGGGGGTTGGGGATGAGCAGTTCTTC
CASSSGVGDEQFF
>NA|TRBJ2-2|TRBV13|NA
TGTGCCAGCAGCTTCCAAACCGGGGAGCTGTTTTTT
CASSFQTGELFF